This T cell receptor (beta chain) was identified during a study of T cells in Graves' hyperthyroidism and ophthalmopathy. This clonotype has only a few counts. CDR1 is LNHDA, CDR2 SQIVND, per germline (reference sequence). The CDR3 sequence is 15 residues long. V lost 8 bases and J lost 7; bases outside the gene matches: 11. Template material for amplifying TCR beta CDR3 regions consisted of RNA transcripts. First-round RT-PCR of the TCR CDR3 relied on the HTBI primer set. TCRdb analysed the multiplex PCR reads with MiXCR anew, one entry per CDR3 protein. The data hold around 420,000 distinct CDR3 sequences, with roughly 15% observed a single time.

The chain combines TRBV19 with TRBJ1-4; 9 bases line up with TRBD1. The sequence was obtained from a woman aged 18 to 35 with Graves' hyperthyroidism. The sample was blood. CDR3 DNA: TGTGCCAGTGACCAAACAGGGGGCGTCGGTGAAAAACTGTTTTTT. It codes for CASDQTGGVGEKLFF.